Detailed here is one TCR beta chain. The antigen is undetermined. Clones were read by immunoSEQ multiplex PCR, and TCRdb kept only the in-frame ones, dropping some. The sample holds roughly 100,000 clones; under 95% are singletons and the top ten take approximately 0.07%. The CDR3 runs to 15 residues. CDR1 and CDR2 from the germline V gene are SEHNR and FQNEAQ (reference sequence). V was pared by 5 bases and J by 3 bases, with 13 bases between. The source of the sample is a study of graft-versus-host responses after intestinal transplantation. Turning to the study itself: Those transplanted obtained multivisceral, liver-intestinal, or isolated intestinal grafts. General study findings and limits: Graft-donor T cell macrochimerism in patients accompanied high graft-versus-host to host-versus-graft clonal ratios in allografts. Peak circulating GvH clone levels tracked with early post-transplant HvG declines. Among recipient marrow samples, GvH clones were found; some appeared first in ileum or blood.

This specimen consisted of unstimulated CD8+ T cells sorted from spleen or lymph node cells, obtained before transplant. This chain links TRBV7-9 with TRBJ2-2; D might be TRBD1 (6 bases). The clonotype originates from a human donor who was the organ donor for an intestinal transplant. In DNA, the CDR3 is TGTGCCAGCAGCCAAGTGGCAGGGGACACCGGGGAGCTGTTTTTT. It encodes CASSQVAGDTGELFF.